Presented here are 31 T cell receptor beta chains from one specimen sequenced in a study of blood T cell repertoires in COVID-19. The data were produced by immunoSEQ multiplex PCR, yet TCRdb's version contains in-frame clones alone and is incomplete. The data contain under 40,000 clones, about nine tenths of them singletons. The sample taken for sequencing was peripheral blood. Receptors originate from a woman of 80 years or more with active or convalescent COVID-19.

This chain links TRBV3-1 (or the pseudogene TRBV3-2) with TRBJ2-3, with 10 nucleotides matching TRBD2. V trimming: 0 bases; J trimming: 6 bases; junction bases outside the gene matches: 9. This CDR3 spans 17 amino acids. Germline CDR1 is LGHDT and CDR2 is YNNKEL (reference sequence). CDR3 sequence (DNA): TGTGCCAGCAGCCAAGATGCTCCCCTAGCGGGGGTGGATACGCAGTATTTT. Amino acids: CASSQDAPLAGVDTQYF.

The CDR3 loop reads CATSRDRSQGGGYTF. CDR3 coding DNA: TGTGCCACCAGCAGAGATCGAAGTCAGGGCGGCGGCTACACCTTC. J is TRBJ1-2 and V is TRBV15, with D perhaps TRBD1 (5 bases). CDR1 and CDR2 from the germline V gene are LNHNV and YYDKDF (reference sequence). The CDR3 covers 15 residues. The V end was cut by 0 bases, the J end by 8 bases, with 16 bases between.

CDR3 DNA: TGTGCCAGCAGTGAATTGGCAGGGGCTCCAGCTAACTATGGCTACACCTTC. Amino acids: CASSELAGAPANYGYTF. The chain carries TRBV6-1 and TRBJ1-2; D perhaps matches TRBD1 (6 bases). V gave up 2 bases and J gave up 0 bases, with 16 bases separating them. Germline values: CDR1 MNHNS, CDR2 SASEGT. This CDR3 has 17 residues.

A few counts support this clone. The chain joins TRBV5-4 to TRBJ2-2, with a weak D call TRBD1 (6 bases). Trimming took off 4 bases at V and 6 bases at J, with 13 bases between the two ends. The length of the CDR3 is 14 residues. Germline-derived CDR1 and CDR2 are SGHNT and YYREEE (reference sequence). The CDR3 DNA reads as TGTGCCAGCAGCGAGAACAGGGTAGCCGGGGAGCTGTTTTTT. Protein sequence: CASSENRVAGELFF.

The rearrangement links TRBV5-4 to TRBJ2-1, with 7 nucleotides matching TRBD1. The CDR3 has 11 residues. J gave up 10 bases and V 4 bases, and 2 bases lay outside the gene matches. Germline V lookup: CDR1 SGHNT, CDR2 YYREEE (reference sequence). Here the CDR3 DNA reads TGTGCCAGCAGCGTGGGACAGGAGCAGTTCTTC. Amino acids: CASSVGQEQFF. The variable domain in full, completed from reference TRBV5-4 and TRBJ2-1, reads ETGVTQSPTHLIKTRGQQVTLRCSSQSGHNTVSWYQQALGQGPQFIFQYYREEENGRGNFPPRFSGLQFPNYSSELNVNALELDDSALYLCASSVGQEQFFGPGTRLTVL.

V gene TRBV25-1 combines with J gene TRBJ1-6; 9 nucleotides agree with TRBD1. The germline CDR1 and CDR2 sequences are MGHDK and SYGVNS. The CDR3 spans 16 residues. Germline trimming cut 4 bases from V and 10 bases from J; bases unmatched to any gene: 11. CDR3 amino acids: CASSAQQGAIWSPLHF. The CDR3 bases are TGTGCCAGCAGTGCGCAACAGGGGGCTATTTGGTCACCCCTCCACTTT.

V is TRBV10-3 and J is TRBJ1-2; TRBD1 agrees at 8 bases. The junction had 6 bases not matched to a gene; V was cut back by 7 bases and J by 5 bases. Germline V gene lookup returns CDR1 ENHRY and CDR2 SYGVKD. This CDR3 has 13 residues. The CDR3 protein is CAIMGTGPYGYTF. CDR3 nucleotides: TGTGCCATCATGGGGACAGGACCATATGGCTACACCTTC.

The CDR3 DNA reads TGTGCCAGCAGTTACTCAGGGGACAGAGGAACCTACGAGCAGTACTTC. Its protein product is CASSYSGDRGTYEQYF. The chain carries TRBV6-5 and TRBJ2-7; 7 positions agree with TRBD1. In germline, CDR1 is MNHEY, CDR2 SVGAGI. CDR3 length: 16 amino acids. Trimming at V came to 0 bases and at J to 2 bases, leaving 7 bases not matched to a gene.

The chain joins TRBV5-8 to TRBJ2-5; D unresolved. This CDR3 region has 13 residues. From germline, CDR1 is SGHTS and CDR2 YDEGEE. Trimming pared 2 bases from V and 3 bases from J, leaving 8 bases between. CDR3 in DNA: TGTGCCAGCAGCTTTTTCGCAGAAGAGACCCAGTACTTC. Its protein product is CASSFFAEETQYF. Combining the CDR3 with reference TRBV5-8 and TRBJ2-5 gives the whole variable domain EAGVTQSPTHLIKTRGQQATLRCSPISGHTSVYWYQQALGLGLQFLLWYDEGEERNRGNFPPRFSGRQFPNYSSELNVNALELEDSALYLCASSFFAEETQYFGPGTRLLVL.

The chain uses TRBV5-4 and TRBJ1-3, with D possibly being TRBD1 (6 bases). The V gene lost 0 bases and the J gene lost 0 bases, with 10 bases spanning the gap. The CDR3 has 16 amino acids. The germline V gene has CDR1 SGHNT and CDR2 YYREEE (reference sequence). As DNA, the CDR3 is TGTGCCAGCAGCTTGGACAGGGTTCCCTCTGGAAACACCATATATTTT. Translation gives CASSLDRVPSGNTIYF.

The chain links TRBV27 to TRBJ1-2, with D tentatively TRBD1 (6 bases). The germline gives CDR1 MNHEY, CDR2 SMNVEV (reference sequence). CDR3 size: 15 residues. Trimming took 6 bases from V and 5 from J, leaving 19 bases between them. The CDR3 loop is CASRPTIAQGYGYTF. In DNA, the CDR3 is TGTGCCAGCAGGCCAACGATAGCACAGGGATATGGCTACACCTTC.

This chain links TRBV3-1 (or the pseudogene TRBV3-2) with TRBJ2-2; 7 bases fit TRBD1. The CDR3 length is 14 residues. Unmatched junction bases numbered 6, after V lost 2 bases and J lost 9 bases. Germline V CDR1 and CDR2: LGHDT, YNNKEL (reference sequence). The chain's CDR3 is CASSQTQGPRELFF. In DNA form, the CDR3 reads TGTGCCAGCAGCCAAACACAGGGGCCTAGGGAGCTGTTTTTT.

This clone occurred a few times. The V gene is TRBV3-1 (or the pseudogene TRBV3-2), the J gene TRBJ2-1; 7 nucleotides line up with TRBD1. This CDR3 is built from 18 residues. V lost 1 base and J lost 0; bases outside the gene matches: 9. Germline V lookup: CDR1 LGHDT, CDR2 YNNKEL (reference sequence). The CDR3 loop reads CASSQGEGGLSSYNEQFF. CDR3 bases: TGTGCCAGCAGCCAAGGAGAAGGGGGCCTTAGCTCCTACAATGAGCAGTTCTTC.

The J gene is TRBJ2-7, the V gene TRBV6-2 or TRBV6-3, with 8 bases matching TRBD1. Germline values: CDR1 MNHEY, CDR2 SVGEGT. After removal of 5 bases from V and 6 bases from J, the junction contained 6 bases not matched to a gene. The CDR3 totals 13 residues. The CDR3 DNA is TGTGCCAGCAGTAACCTACAGGGGGGCGAGCAGTACTTC. Amino acids: CASSNLQGGEQYF.

Concerning this clone: A read error may account for a junction end that differs from germline. The chain joins TRBV12-3 or TRBV12-4 to TRBJ1-2; D is undetermined. This CDR3 spans 9 amino acids. The CDR3, as DNA: TGTGCCAGCAGTTCCCCCACCCAGTGG. This encodes CASSSPTQW.

V and J are TRBV6-1 and TRBJ2-2, with a possible D match to TRBD2 (6 bases). The CDR3 runs to 15 residues. With 3 bases removed from V and 3 bases from J, the gap between germline ends came to 11 bases. Per germline, CDR1 MNHNS and CDR2 SASEGT. The DNA for the CDR3 is TGTGCCAGCAGTGAGCGGCGGGGCTACACCGGGGAGCTGTTTTTT. Translated, it gives CASSERRGYTGELFF.

This chain uses TRBV5-4 with TRBJ1-2, with 8 bases aligning to TRBD1. Germline CDR1 and CDR2: SGHNT and YYREEE (reference sequence). This CDR3 spans 16 amino acids. The V and J ends lost 4 bases and 3 bases, in that order; junction bases with no gene match: 11. The DNA for the CDR3 is TGTGCCAGCAGCCTAACCCCAGGGGGCGGGGACTATGGCTACACCTTC. It is translated as CASSLTPGGGDYGYTF. The whole variable domain, remainder taken from reference TRBV5-4 and TRBJ1-2, is ETGVTQSPTHLIKTRGQQVTLRCSSQSGHNTVSWYQQALGQGPQFIFQYYREEENGRGNFPPRFSGLQFPNYSSELNVNALELDDSALYLCASSLTPGGGDYGYTFGSGTRLTVV.

Here the CDR3 DNA reads TGTGTCAGAAGCGAATACAGGGGGCCTGCCTACGAGCAGTACTTC. Amino acids: CVRSEYRGPAYEQYF. V is TRBV7-5 and J is TRBJ2-7; the table calls TRBD1, which could not be checked here. TRBV7-5 is marked as a pseudogene. The CDR3 runs to 15 residues.

The chain couples TRBV3-1 (or the pseudogene TRBV3-2) to TRBJ2-3, with TRBD2 identical over 8 bases. Losses at the gene ends were 4 bases for V and 3 bases for J; bases not matched to a gene: 6. Germline CDR1 reads LGHDT; CDR2 reads YNNKEL (reference sequence). The CDR3 extends over 15 amino acids. The CDR3 DNA sequence: TGTGCCAGCAGCCCCGTCGGCGGGGGGACAGATACGCAGTATTTT. Protein sequence: CASSPVGGGTDTQYF.

The V call is TRBV6-5, the J call TRBJ2-3; 11 bases are a match to TRBD1. Germline CDR1 is MNHEY and CDR2 is SVGAGI. The CDR3 loop spans 15 amino acids. V gave up 6 bases and J gave up 5 bases; unmatched junction bases: 7. The CDR3 reads CASSTGTGGLDTQYF. CDR3 DNA: TGTGCCAGCAGCACCGGGACAGGGGGTTTAGATACGCAGTATTTT.

The J gene is TRBJ1-4, the V gene TRBV5-1; a possible D gene is TRBD1 (5 bases). This CDR3 spans 16 amino acids. With 0 bases removed from V and 7 bases from J, the gap between germline ends came to 16 bases. The germline gives CDR1 SGHRS, CDR2 YFSETQ. CDR3 protein: CASSLGQSNSGEKLFF. The CDR3 region has the DNA TGCGCCAGCAGCTTGGGACAGTCAAATAGTGGTGAAAAACTGTTTTTT.

This clone showed up just a few times. J is TRBJ2-7 and V is TRBV7-9, with D possibly being TRBD1 (5 bases). There are 13 residues in the CDR3. The V end was cut by 5 bases, the J end by 3 bases, with 11 bases between. Germline CDR1 is SEHNR and CDR2 is FQNEAQ (reference sequence). The CDR3 sequence is CASSPGQGYEQYF. CDR3 DNA sequence: TGTGCCAGCAGCCCAGGCCAGGGCTACGAGCAGTACTTC.

This chain uses TRBV19 with TRBJ1-1; a possible D gene is TRBD1 (5 bases). Germline V lookup: CDR1 LNHDA, CDR2 SQIVND (reference sequence). Deletions cut 1 base from V and 0 bases from J, with 12 bases between. CDR3 size: 16 residues. CDR3: CASSIVGAMMNTEAFF. In nucleotides, the CDR3 is TGTGCCAGTAGTATAGTAGGGGCCATGATGAACACTGAAGCTTTCTTT.

This chain connects TRBV5-5 to TRBJ1-1, with 8 bases identical to TRBD1. The CDR3 is 17 amino acids. V lost 0 bases and J lost 3; bases outside the gene matches: 10. Germline CDR1 is SGHKS and CDR2 is YYEKEE (reference sequence). CDR3 loop: CASSLDDRGQVYTEAFF. The CDR3 nucleotides read TGTGCCAGCAGCTTGGACGACAGGGGCCAAGTGTACACTGAAGCTTTCTTT. The full variable domain, in which reference TRBV5-5 and TRBJ1-1 provide the parts outside the CDR3, is DAGVTQSPTHLIKTRGQQVTLRCSPISGHKSVSWYQQVLGQGPQFIFQYYEKEERGRGNFPDRFSARQFPNYSSELNVNALLLGDSALYLCASSLDDRGQVYTEAFFGQGTRLTVV.

The chain couples TRBV28 to TRBJ2-5, with a tentative D call TRBD2 (6 bases). The CDR3 covers 14 residues. Germline CDR1 MDHEN, CDR2 SYDVKM. V lost 7 bases, J lost 1 base, and 13 bases lay in between. CDR3 DNA sequence: TGTGCCAGCATTCCCGGGGGAAGCCAAGAGACCCAGTACTTC. This gives the protein CASIPGGSQETQYF.

The gene calls are TRBV7-2 and TRBJ2-2; D might be TRBD1 (5 bases). Trimming pared 1 base from V and 0 bases from J, leaving 6 bases between. This CDR3 region has 15 residues. Per germline, CDR1 SGHTA and CDR2 FQGNSA. The CDR3 nucleotides are TGTGCCAGCAGCTTAGTAGGGGCGAACACCGGGGAGCTGTTTTTT. Its protein is CASSLVGANTGELFF. Full variable domain (missing parts from reference TRBV7-2 and TRBJ2-2): GAGVSQSPSNKVTEKGKDVELRCDPISGHTALYWYRQSLGQGLEFLIYFQGNSAPDKSGLPSDRFSAERTGGSVSTLTIQRTQQEDSAVYLCASSLVGANTGELFFGEGSRLTVL.

This chain joins TRBV2 and TRBJ1-1; D gene unclear. CDR3 length equals 15 residues. CDR1 is SNHLY and CDR2 is FYNNEI in the germline V gene. Trimming left V 6 bases short and J 1 base short, with 15 bases between. The CDR3 here is CASSGDRGKNTEAFF. The CDR3 DNA follows: TGTGCCAGCAGCGGTGACCGGGGTAAGAACACTGAAGCTTTCTTT.

This chain connects TRBV5-1 to TRBJ2-1; D perhaps matches TRBD2 (5 bases). V was pared by 1 base and J by 3 bases, with 8 bases between. CDR1 SGHRS and CDR2 YFSETQ come from the germline V gene. CDR3 length equals 14 residues. Written as DNA, the CDR3 is TGCGCCAGCAGCTTGCTGGCGGGCTACAATGAGCAGTTCTTC. This codes for CASSLLAGYNEQFF.

The CDR3 spells CASSRFSGGGLNTEAFF. As DNA, the CDR3 is TGCGCCAGCAGCCGCTTCTCGGGGGGAGGGCTGAACACTGAAGCTTTCTTT. The chain has TRBV5-1 and TRBJ1-1; TRBD1 is a possible D gene (5 bases). Trimming pared 4 bases from V and 0 bases from J, leaving 19 bases between. CDR3 length: 17 residues. CDR1 SGHRS and CDR2 YFSETQ come from the germline V gene.

The chain employs TRBV9 and TRBJ2-1, with D maybe TRBD1 (6 bases). This CDR3 is built from 14 residues. The germline V gene encodes CDR1 SGDLS and CDR2 YYNGEE. V lost 1 base to trimming and J lost 10 bases, with 15 bases between them. In DNA form, the CDR3 reads TGTGCCAGCAGCGTATCAGGACAGTCCGAAGAGCAGTTCTTC. Its protein product is CASSVSGQSEEQFF.

This chain connects TRBV6-1 to TRBJ1-2; the D gene is possibly TRBD1 (5 bases). Trimming shortened V by 2 bases and J by 4 bases, and 11 bases separated the two germline ends. The CDR3 totals 14 residues. Germline CDR1 and CDR2: MNHNS and SASEGT. The CDR3 protein is CASSEIQGGYGYTF. The DNA of the CDR3 is TGTGCCAGCAGTGAAATCCAGGGAGGCTATGGCTACACCTTC.